Presented here are 18 T cell receptor beta chains from one specimen sequenced in a study of blood T cell repertoires in COVID-19. Profiled with immunoSEQ multiplex PCR; TCRdb holds only in-frame clones, not every one. Of approximately 140,000 clones listed, around 86% are singletons. The sequenced sample was peripheral blood. The source of these receptors is a man in his sixties or seventies with acute or convalescent COVID-19.

J is TRBJ2-3 and V is TRBV5-6; D is possibly TRBD2 (6 bases). The CDR3 length is 13 residues. Trimming removed 5 bases from V and 4 bases from J, with 11 bases in between. The V gene's germline CDR1 is SGHDT and CDR2 YYEEEE. The CDR3 nucleotides read TGTGCCAGCAGACCTGGGACTTCAGATACGCAGTATTTT. This encodes CASRPGTSDTQYF.

This clone came up once. The chain links TRBV9 to TRBJ2-5; 9 bases line up with TRBD1. The CDR3 consists of 15 residues. The J segment lost 3 bases and the V segment lost 5 bases, leaving 8 bases of the junction unmatched. From germline, CDR1 is SGDLS and CDR2 YYNGEE. CDR3 in DNA: TGTGCCAGCAGTGGTCCCGGGACAGGGAAAGAGACCCAGTACTTC. As protein: CASSGPGTGKETQYF.

This sequence joins TRBV6-6 and TRBJ1-4; D not resolved. V dropped 2 bases and J dropped 11 bases, with 12 bases sitting between them. Germline CDR1 MNHNY, CDR2 SVGAGI (reference sequence). CDR3 length: 13 residues. CDR3 bases: TGTGCCAGCAGTTACCCCCGGTGGGAGAAACTGTTTTTT. It encodes CASSYPRWEKLFF.

V and J are TRBV4-3 and TRBJ2-2, with 7 bases aligning to TRBD2. Germline lookup yields CDR1 LGHNA and CDR2 YSLEER. CDR3 length: 17 residues. With V trimmed by 0 bases and J by 5 bases, 9 bases remained unmatched. This chain's CDR3 is CASSQDRGRGGTGELFF. CDR3 nucleotides: TGCGCCAGCAGCCAAGATCGGGGGAGGGGCGGAACCGGGGAGCTGTTTTTT.

In its sample, this clone was seen a few times. V gene TRBV28 combines with J gene TRBJ1-1; perhaps TRBD1 as D (6 bases). CDR1 is MDHEN, CDR2 SYDVKM, per germline. The CDR3 contains 18 residues. V lost 6 bases to trimming and J lost 0 bases, with 23 bases between them. This CDR3 reads CASSHHSGQLLMNTEAFF. The CDR3, as DNA: TGTGCCAGCAGCCACCACTCCGGACAGTTACTCATGAACACTGAAGCTTTCTTT.

The chain couples TRBV6-2 or TRBV6-3 to TRBJ1-5, with 7 positions matching TRBD1. The CDR3 is made up of 15 amino acids. J was trimmed by 5 bases and V by 4 bases; bases with no gene match: 8. Germline V gene lookup returns CDR1 MNHEY and CDR2 SVGEGT. The CDR3 loop is CASSWGRGRDQPQHF. As DNA, the CDR3 is TGTGCCAGCAGTTGGGGTAGGGGGCGGGATCAGCCCCAGCATTTT.

This sequence joins TRBV9 and TRBJ2-1, with D possibly matching TRBD1 (5 bases). This CDR3 is built from 15 residues. The germline V gene encodes CDR1 SGDLS and CDR2 YYNGEE. V lost 3 bases and J lost 2, with 12 bases in between. CDR3 DNA: TGTGCCAGCAGCGGGTACACAGGAGCCTACAATGAGCAGTTCTTC. Its translation is CASSGYTGAYNEQFF.

The chain employs TRBV28 and TRBJ2-7; 8 bases are a match to TRBD2. Germline V lookup: CDR1 MDHEN, CDR2 SYDVKM. Trimming cost V 6 bases and J 0 bases; bases outside gene matches: 7. This CDR3 region has 15 residues. The CDR3 sequence: CASSVTSGPSYEQYF. CDR3 nucleotides: TGTGCCAGCAGCGTCACTAGCGGCCCCTCCTACGAGCAGTACTTC.

The CDR3 region has the DNA TGTGCCAGCAGCCGGGGACTAGCGGGAGTCTACGAGCAGTACTTC. Translation: CASSRGLAGVYEQYF. The rearrangement uses TRBV6-5 and TRBJ2-7; TRBD2 matches 14 bases. The CDR3 loop spans 15 amino acids. Trimming cost V 6 bases and J 3 bases; bases outside gene matches: 4. Germline V CDR1 and CDR2: MNHEY, SVGAGI.

The chain couples TRBV14 to TRBJ1-1; 7 bases align to TRBD1. Trimming took 4 bases from V and 7 from J; bases not matched to a gene: 3. Germline assignment: CDR1 SGHDN and CDR2 FVKESK. This CDR3 has 12 residues. The CDR3 loop reads CASSRQGVEAFF. CDR3 sequence (DNA): TGTGCCAGCAGCCGTCAGGGGGTTGAAGCTTTCTTT.

The chain uses TRBV28 and TRBJ2-1; 10 bases are a match to TRBD2. The CDR3 runs 15 residues. The germline CDR1 and CDR2 sequences are MDHEN and SYDVKM. V shed 7 bases and J 6 bases; nucleotides not matched to a gene: 9. CDR3 residues: CASKTGTSVRNEQFF. DNA of the CDR3: TGTGCCAGCAAAACCGGGACTAGCGTCCGCAATGAGCAGTTCTTC.

This chain uses TRBV21-1 with TRBJ2-7; the table assigns TRBD2, which was not confirmed against the DNA. TRBV21-1 is a documented pseudogene. This CDR3 contains 13 residues. The CDR3 region is CASSKGLVYEQYF. The CDR3 DNA reads TGTGCCAGCAGCAAGGGACTAGTTTACGAGCAGTACTTC.

The chain links TRBV18 to TRBJ1-1; D is unresolved. CDR3 length: 14 amino acids. The germline CDR1 and CDR2 sequences are KGHSH and LQKENI. Deletions cut 0 bases from V and 5 bases from J, with 10 bases between. DNA for the CDR3: TGTGCCAGCTCACCACCTACGGGCGGGACTGAAGCTTTCTTT. Translating gives CASSPPTGGTEAFF.

The V and J genes are TRBV7-2 and TRBJ1-6; D ambiguous. Germline V gene sequence: CDR1 SGHTA, CDR2 FQGNSA. Trimming removed 3 bases from V and 6 bases from J, with 15 bases in between. The CDR3 runs 16 residues. CDR3 nucleotides: TGTGCCAGCAGCTTGACGAGCGACCTTTCTAATTCACCCCTCCACTTT. The encoded protein is CASSLTSDLSNSPLHF.

The rearrangement uses TRBV7-2 and TRBJ2-3, with 10 bases lining up with TRBD2. Per the germline V gene, CDR1 is SGHTA and CDR2 is FQGNSA. The CDR3 is 16 residues long. Trimming removed 5 bases from V and 5 bases from J; junction bases left unmatched: 10. The CDR3 region has the DNA TGTGCCAGCAGCCCCCGGGCTAGCGGGAGTGGAGATACGCAGTATTTT. Translating it yields CASSPRASGSGDTQYF.

V is TRBV11-3 and J is TRBJ2-1; 10 bases are shared with TRBD1. Unmatched junction bases numbered 5, after V lost 5 bases and J lost 10 bases. CDR3 size: 13 residues. Germline assignment: CDR1 SGHNT and CDR2 YENEEA. The CDR3 DNA is TGTGCCAGCAGCGTCGGACAGGGGGACGAGCAGTTCTTC. This codes for CASSVGQGDEQFF.

J is TRBJ2-7 and V is TRBV11-2; tentative D call: TRBD1 (6 bases). Germline-derived CDR1 and CDR2 are SGHAT and FQNNGV. With 3 bases removed from V and 4 bases from J, the gap between germline ends came to 10 bases. The CDR3 has 13 amino acids. CDR3 in DNA: TGTGCCAGCAGCTTGGGTAGGGGGTACGAGCAGTACTTC. It specifies CASSLGRGYEQYF.

The chain employs TRBV4-1 and TRBJ2-5, with D uncertain. Trimming cost V 0 bases and J 4 bases, with 15 bases left between them. Per the germline V gene, CDR1 is MGHRA and CDR2 is YSYEKL. The CDR3 sequence is 16 residues long. CDR3 DNA sequence: TGCGCCAGCAGCCAAGAGGAGAGAGGAAACCGAGAGACCCAGTACTTC. Translated: CASSQEERGNRETQYF.